The 7 T cell receptor beta chains given below trace back to one sample, sequenced in a study of T cells in localized non-small cell lung cancer (TCRdb year 2020). To prepare the library, the immunoSEQ multiplex PCR assay was applied. The table was pulled from immuneACCESS by TCRdb, which kept in-frame rearrangements only. Such tables lose some clones; where checked, under half of the loss comes from unresolved V genes, and the rest has no known cause. This sample comprises approximately 2,000 clones, 35% of them detected only once. About 20% of the sample lies in the top ten. Sample: lung tumor tissue, taken before any cancer treatment. These receptor sequences come from a female donor at least 60 years old with stage I lung adenocarcinoma.

This chain uses TRBV6-8 with TRBJ2-3; D may be TRBD1 or TRBD2 (5 bases each). CDR1 and CDR2 (germline): MNHGY, SAAAGT. CDR3 length: 14 amino acids. Trimming removed 7 bases from V and 5 bases from J, with 16 bases in between. The CDR3 reads CASTHRTGGDTQYF. The CDR3 DNA reads as TGTGCCAGCACCCATCGCACTGGGGGAGATACGCAGTATTTT.

The chain links TRBV2 to TRBJ2-2; possibly TRBD2 for D (6 bases). Deletions cut 5 bases from V and 4 bases from J, with 14 bases between. Germline-derived CDR1 and CDR2 are SNHLY and FYNNEI. CDR3 length: 15 residues. The CDR3 loop reads CASSPVLGGTGELFF. CDR3 nucleotide sequence: TGTGCCAGCAGTCCCGTGCTGGGGGGCACCGGGGAGCTGTTTTTT.

The chain links TRBV19 to TRBJ1-5; D might be TRBD1 (6 bases). This CDR3 spans 18 amino acids. The V end was cut by 4 bases, the J end by 5 bases, with 24 bases between. The germline CDR1 and CDR2 sequences are LNHDA and SQIVND (reference sequence). The chain's CDR3 is CASSNGVDRPIIYQPQHF. The CDR3 DNA is TGTGCCAGTAGTAATGGGGTTGACAGGCCTATAATATATCAGCCCCAGCATTTT.

In this sample, this clone turned up a few times. V gene TRBV2 combines with J gene TRBJ2-7; D call uncertain. The CDR3 runs to 16 residues. V was cut by 0 bases and J by 0 bases, with 12 bases left in between. CDR1 is SNHLY, CDR2 FYNNEI, per germline. The CDR3 DNA follows: TGTGCCAGCAGTGAAGCGGTGCGAGCGAGCTCCTACGAGCAGTACTTC. This codes for CASSEAVRASSYEQYF.

A few counts support this clone. The chain joins TRBV9 to TRBJ2-3; the D is unclear. The V gene's germline CDR1 is SGDLS and CDR2 YYNGEE. Trimming took off 0 bases at V and 6 bases at J, with 8 bases between the two ends. CDR3 size: 13 residues. CDR3 sequence (DNA): TGTGCCAGCAGCGTAGCCCCGGCGGATACGCAGTATTTT. It translates to CASSVAPADTQYF.

V is TRBV4-1 and J is TRBJ2-5; 10 bases are a match to TRBD2. The CDR3 sequence is 18 residues long. J gave up 4 bases and V 0 bases, and 11 bases lay outside the gene matches. Germline V gene lookup returns CDR1 MGHRA and CDR2 YSYEKL. This CDR3 reads CASSQDLSGRAAGETQYF. The CDR3 DNA sequence: TGCGCCAGCAGCCAAGATTTGAGCGGGAGGGCGGCCGGAGAGACCCAGTACTTC.

By frequency in the sample, this clone is medium-sized. V gene TRBV7-8 combines with J gene TRBJ1-1; D is ambiguous. Looked up from germline, CDR1 is SGHVS and CDR2 is FQNEAQ. V lost 1 base, J lost 11 bases, and 14 bases lay in between. The CDR3 covers 13 residues. This CDR3 is CASSLGLVGGAFF. CDR3 coding DNA: TGTGCCAGCAGCTTAGGACTCGTCGGTGGGGCTTTCTTT.